The rows below give T cell receptor beta chains drawn from one sample of a study of PD-L1 blockade in urothelial cancer. Sequencing was performed with immunoSEQ multiplex PCR; in TCRdb, only in-frame clones are kept and a portion is missing. The sample gives 60,000 to 85,000 clones, roughly 90% of which show up once; 5% to 7% is in the top ten. Sequences were derived from PBMCs, sampled around atezolizumab (anti-PD-L1) treatment. These TCRs come from a woman aged 70-85 years with urothelial cancer. Both conserved end residues are part of each CDR3. Each record gives: J gene, D gene, V gene, clone size, CDR3 DNA, CDR3 protein. The D gene is left open where the match is weak. Some rows mark clone size as missing; the rest say once, few, many or name a class of expanded clone.

J gene: TRBJ2-5
D gene: -
V gene: TRBV5-4
clone size: -
CDR3 DNA: TGTGCCAGCACCTATGACCAAGAGACCCAGTACTTC
CDR3 protein: CASTYDQETQYF

J gene: TRBJ1-2
D gene: TRBD1
V gene: TRBV18
clone size: once
CDR3 DNA: TGTGCCAGCTCACCAGAGGCAGGGGGTAGCGGCTACACCTTC
CDR3 protein: CASSPEAGGSGYTF

J gene: TRBJ2-1
D gene: TRBD2
V gene: TRBV29-1
clone size: -
CDR3 DNA: TGCAGCGTTCATCCGACTAGCGGGAGAGTAAATGAGCAGTTCTTC
CDR3 protein: CSVHPTSGRVNEQFF

J gene: TRBJ2-5
D gene: TRBD1
V gene: TRBV19
clone size: -
CDR3 DNA: TGTGCCAGTAGCCAGACAGGGGGGTGGACCCAGTACTTC
CDR3 protein: CASSQTGGWTQYF

J gene: TRBJ2-1
D gene: -
V gene: TRBV6-6
clone size: -
CDR3 DNA: TGTGCCAGCAGTCGCCTAGCACCGAGCTCCTACAATGAGCAGTTCTTC
CDR3 protein: CASSRLAPSSYNEQFF

J gene: TRBJ1-1
D gene: TRBD1
V gene: TRBV6-1
clone size: -
CDR3 DNA: TGTGCCAGCAGTAACAGGGGTCGAATGAACACTGAAGCTTTCTTT
CDR3 protein: CASSNRGRMNTEAFF

J gene: TRBJ2-2
D gene: -
V gene: TRBV7-3
clone size: -
CDR3 DNA: TGTGCCAGCAGCGGTCAGGGGTCGAACACCGGGGAGCTGTTTTTT
CDR3 protein: CASSGQGSNTGELFF

J gene: TRBJ1-2
D gene: TRBD1
V gene: TRBV5-4
clone size: -
CDR3 DNA: TGTGCCAGCAGCGTAGGGAGGGACAGGAACTATGGCTACACCTTC
CDR3 protein: CASSVGRDRNYGYTF

J gene: TRBJ2-1
D gene: TRBD2
V gene: TRBV9
clone size: -
CDR3 DNA: TGTGCCAGCAGCTTGCGGACTAGCGGGAGAGGTTCTATCGGTGAGCAGTTCTTC
CDR3 protein: CASSLRTSGRGSIGEQFF

J gene: TRBJ2-7
D gene: -
V gene: TRBV15
clone size: -
CDR3 DNA: TGTGCCACCAGCAGAAGGAAAACAGGCACCTCCTACGAGCAGTACTTC
CDR3 protein: CATSRRKTGTSYEQYF

J gene: TRBJ2-3
D gene: -
V gene: TRBV5-4
clone size: -
CDR3 DNA: TGTGCCAGCAGCTTGGACGGTTCCACAGATACGCAGTATTTT
CDR3 protein: CASSLDGSTDTQYF

J gene: TRBJ2-1
D gene: TRBD2
V gene: TRBV27
clone size: once
CDR3 DNA: TGTGCCAGCAGTTTATCCCGGCCGGGACTAGCTGAGAATGAGCAGTTCTTC
CDR3 protein: CASSLSRPGLAENEQFF

J gene: TRBJ1-6
D gene: -
V gene: TRBV5-1
clone size: -
CDR3 DNA: TGCGCCAGCAGCTTCAGGGAAAGGACCTATAATTCACCCCTCCACTTT
CDR3 protein: CASSFRERTYNSPLHF

J gene: TRBJ1-2
D gene: -
V gene: TRBV6-5
clone size: -
CDR3 DNA: TGTGCCAGCAGACAAAGGGGGGGTTACACCTTC
CDR3 protein: CASRQRGGYTF

J gene: TRBJ2-4
D gene: TRBD2
V gene: TRBV7-2
clone size: -
CDR3 DNA: TGTGCCAGCAGCTTGGCGGGGGGGCTCGACATTCAGTACTTC
CDR3 protein: CASSLAGGLDIQYF

J gene: TRBJ1-5
D gene: -
V gene: TRBV2
clone size: -
CDR3 DNA: TGTGCCAGCGGTGAAAGTAACAGGGATCAGCCCCAGCATTTT
CDR3 protein: CASGESNRDQPQHF